These 13 T cell receptor beta chains were sequenced from one sample in a study of beta chain features in type 1 diabetes. Isolated RNA was reverse transcribed in full, so expressed TCRB transcripts were sequenced. The data were produced by immunoSEQ multiplex PCR, yet TCRdb's version contains in-frame clones alone and is incomplete. The table includes about 290,000 clones, roughly 8% detected once. Specimen: central memory CD4+ T cells from blood. Source of these receptors: a young woman in good health.

This clone was seen only a few times. This chain links TRBV7-2 with TRBJ1-5; tentative D call: TRBD1 (6 bases). V was clipped by 1 base and J by 4 bases, with 20 bases between them. Looked up from germline, CDR1 is SGHTA and CDR2 is FQGNSA. The CDR3 runs to 18 residues. CDR3 DNA: TGTGCCAGCAGCTTAGGGGGTTCAGGCAGGGGTATTAATCAGCCCCAGCATTTT. Translated: CASSLGGSGRGINQPQHF.

This clone was detected only a few times. It is likely a read error: a sequence one base away is far more abundant. This sample includes further DNA sequences coding for the same CDR3. CDR3 protein: CASSLADTQYF. The DNA for the CDR3 is TGTGCCAGCAGCTTAGCAGATACGCAGTATTTT. The chain has TRBV7-6 and TRBJ2-3, with no clear D. The germline gives CDR1 SGHVS, CDR2 FNYEAQ. This CDR3 has 11 amino acids. V was clipped by 0 bases and J by 5 bases, with 0 bases between them.

This clone occurred a few times. Different DNA sequences within this sample yield the same CDR3. J is TRBJ1-5 and V is TRBV7-6, with 7 positions matching TRBD1. J lost 7 bases, V lost 1 base, and 1 base had no gene match. Germline V CDR1 and CDR2: SGHVS, FNYEAQ. The CDR3 length is 13 residues. This CDR3 reads CASSLVQGQPQHF. Here the CDR3 DNA reads TGTGCCAGCAGCTTAGTACAGGGGCAGCCCCAGCATTTT.

This rearrangement joins TRBV9 to TRBJ2-3; no clear D gene. Trimming pared 0 bases from V and 3 bases from J, leaving 5 bases between. This CDR3 contains 13 residues. Germline CDR1 is SGDLS and CDR2 is YYNGEE. The DNA for the CDR3 is TGTGCCAGCAGCGTAGATTATACAGATACGCAGTATTTT. Translation: CASSVDYTDTQYF.

This clone was counted a few times. V and J are TRBV6-5 and TRBJ2-2; TRBD2 is a possible D gene (6 bases). The CDR3 sequence is 13 residues long. V dropped 11 bases and J dropped 2 bases, with 12 bases sitting between them. Germline lookup yields CDR1 MNHEY and CDR2 SVGAGI. The CDR3 bases are TGTGCCGCAGGGACTGTAAACACCGGGGAGCTGTTTTTT. Translated, it gives CAAGTVNTGELFF.

Only a few counts were recorded for this clone. This sequence joins TRBV7-2 and TRBJ2-7; 11 positions match TRBD1. Germline CDR1 SGHTA, CDR2 FQGNSA. The length of the CDR3 is 13 residues. V gave up 8 bases and J gave up 3 bases; unmatched junction bases: 3. CDR3 loop: CASRGQGVYEQYF. The CDR3 DNA sequence: TGTGCCAGCCGGGGACAGGGGGTCTACGAGCAGTACTTC.

At least ten counts were recorded for this clone. J is TRBJ2-5 and V is TRBV29-1; D might be TRBD1 or TRBD2, each matching 6 bases. The CDR3 is 13 residues long. The V and J ends lost 3 bases and 3 bases respectively, with 11 bases between them. Germline V CDR1 and CDR2: SQVTM, ANQGSEA. This CDR3 is CSVERGVKETQYF. The CDR3, as DNA: TGCAGCGTTGAGAGGGGGGTTAAAGAGACCCAGTACTTC.

This clone was counted only a few times. The chain combines TRBV19 with TRBJ1-5; 8 bases agree with TRBD1. V lost 3 bases, J lost 2 bases, and 9 bases stayed unmatched. The germline V gene encodes CDR1 LNHDA and CDR2 SQIVND (reference sequence). The CDR3 length is 17 residues. This chain's CDR3 is CASSIQFGQGGNQPQHF. The CDR3, as DNA: TGTGCCAGTAGTATTCAATTCGGACAGGGTGGCAATCAGCCCCAGCATTTT.

This chain links TRBV5-1 with TRBJ2-5; the match to TRBD1 covers 7 bases. Germline CDR1 SGHRS, CDR2 YFSETQ. V was clipped by 3 bases and J by 3 bases; unmatched bases: 2. The CDR3 is 13 amino acids. The CDR3 nucleotides are TGCGCCAGCAGCTCCCAGGGGGAAGAGACCCAGTACTTC. Its protein product is CASSSQGEETQYF.

The J gene is TRBJ2-1, the V gene TRBV7-9, with TRBD2 identical over 14 bases. The J segment lost 8 bases and the V segment lost 5 bases, leaving 5 bases of the junction unmatched. CDR1 and CDR2 from the germline V gene are SEHNR and FQNEAQ (reference sequence). The CDR3 contains 15 residues. This CDR3 reads CASSPGLAGVHEQFF. The CDR3 nucleotides read TGTGCCAGCAGCCCGGGACTAGCGGGAGTCCATGAGCAGTTCTTC.

This sequence joins TRBV6-6 and TRBJ2-6; possible D gene TRBD1, 6 bases. This CDR3 has 14 amino acids. Between the trimmed V and J ends, which lost 8 bases and 5 bases, there was a span of 13 bases. Per the germline V gene, CDR1 is MNHNY and CDR2 is SVGAGI (reference sequence). The DNA of the CDR3 is TGTGCCAGCCTGACTCGGGACAGGGCCAACGTCCTGACTTTC. It encodes CASLTRDRANVLTF.

This clone has a count of ten or more. The chain recombines TRBV2 with TRBJ2-3; D is uncertain. From germline, CDR1 is SNHLY and CDR2 FYNNEI. V shed 3 bases and J shed 1 base, with 8 bases lying between them. The CDR3 is 14 residues long. The CDR3 DNA reads TGTGCCAGCAGTGAGCAGGTCGGCACAGATACGCAGTATTTT. Amino acids: CASSEQVGTDTQYF.

The chain links TRBV7-2 to TRBJ2-7; D remains unclear. This CDR3 comprises 16 residues. CDR1 is SGHTA and CDR2 is FQGNSA in the germline V gene. V lost 1 base and J lost 3, with 16 bases in between. The DNA for the CDR3 is TGTGCCAGCAGCTTAGTCGGAGACCTGGCGGTCTACGAGCAGTACGTC. Translation: CASSLVGDLAVYEQYV.